A selection of T cell receptor beta chains follows, all from one sample in a study of blood T cells in healthy people across ages. TCRdb reanalysed the 5' RACE reads using MiXCR and keeps one entry per CDR3 protein. The sample gives 600,000 to 1,000,000 distinct CDR3 sequences, roughly 50% of which show up once; about 20% is in the top ten. Sequencing was carried out using blood. All receptors come from a man between 25 and 39 years old in good health. Each CDR3 is given with its conserved first and last residue. A D gene is named only where the DNA matches it firmly. Size is stated for part of the rows, as once, few or many counts, or as a class when the clone is expanded.

J gene,clone size,V gene,D gene,CDR3 DNA,CDR3 protein
TRBJ1-1,few,TRBV6-2/TRBV6-3,-,TGTGCCAGCAGTTATACCACGAGGGCTTTCTTT,CASSYTTRAFF
TRBJ2-3,few,TRBV7-2,TRBD2,TGTGCCAGCAGCTTAGCCCCGGGACTACCGAGTACGCAGTATTTT,CASSLAPGLPSTQYF
TRBJ1-2,-,TRBV25-1,-,TGTGCCAGCAGTCGATCTGCAGGGCCTTATGGCTACACCTTC,CASSRSAGPYGYTF
TRBJ2-3,few,TRBV20-1,-,TGCAGTGCCAAGGGAAGCCATTCCACAGATACGCAGTATTTT,CSAKGSHSTDTQYF
TRBJ1-6,-,TRBV13,TRBD1,TGTGCCAGCAGCCTAATACAGGGGAATTCACCCCTCCACTTT,CASSLIQGNSPLHF
TRBJ2-7,-,TRBV9,-,TGTGCCAGCAGCGTAACCGCCGGGAGCTACGAGCAGTACTTC,CASSVTAGSYEQYF
TRBJ2-7,-,TRBV6-6,-,TGTGCCAGCAGTTACGACGTGGCGCTATCCTACGAGCAGTACTTC,CASSYDVALSYEQYF
TRBJ1-2,-,TRBV30,TRBD1,TGTGCCTCTGACAGGGGCGGATTTGCTGGCTACACCTTC,CASDRGGFAGYTF
TRBJ2-1,-,TRBV12-3/TRBV12-4,TRBD1,TGTGCCAGCAGTTTTGAGGGACAGCTTGGGAATGAGCAGTTCTTC,CASSFEGQLGNEQFF
TRBJ2-5,-,TRBV20-1,-,TGCAGCCCCGCGGCACGGGCAGGGGAGACCCAGTACTTC,CSPAARAGETQYF
TRBJ2-1,-,TRBV6-5,-,TGTGCCAGCAGTTACTCCCCAGGGAATCTAGGCAATGAGCAGTTCTTC,CASSYSPGNLGNEQFF
TRBJ1-1,-,TRBV7-3,-,TGTGCCAGCAGCTTAAACACGAACACTGAAGCTTTCTTT,CASSLNTNTEAFF
TRBJ2-7,-,TRBV7-9,TRBD1,TGTGCCATCGGGACAGGGCAAACAAAAAGCTCCTACGAGCAGTACTTC,CAIGTGQTKSSYEQYF
TRBJ2-6,few,TRBV12-3/TRBV12-4,-,TGTGCCAGCAGTCATACAGGCTATGGGGCCAACGTCCTGACTTTC,CASSHTGYGANVLTF
TRBJ2-7,few,TRBV7-2,-,TGTGCCAGCAGCCGGGACCAAGTTTACGAGCAGTACTTC,CASSRDQVYEQYF
TRBJ2-6,-,TRBV6-2/TRBV6-3,TRBD2,TGTGCCGGACTAGGTCGAAGGGGCTCTGGGGCCAACGTCCTGACTTTC,CAGLGRRGSGANVLTF
TRBJ1-6,-,TRBV4-3,TRBD1,TGCGCCAGCAGCCATGGGAAGGGACAGGGTAATTCACCCCTCCACTTT,CASSHGKGQGNSPLHF
TRBJ2-1,-,TRBV13,TRBD2,TGTGCCAGCAGCTCCCGGGGGGGGCAGAATGAGCAGTTCTTC,CASSSRGGQNEQFF
TRBJ2-1,few,TRBV27,TRBD2,TGTGCCAGCAGTTCCGAAAACGGACTAGCGGGATGGAGTGAGCAGTTCTTC,CASSSENGLAGWSEQFF
TRBJ2-3,once,TRBV20-1,TRBD2,TGCAGTGCTCTCGCGGGAGGTCTCACAGATACGCAGTATTTT,CSALAGGLTDTQYF
TRBJ2-3,few,TRBV4-3,-,TGCGCCAGCAGCCTTAGGAGCCGGACAGATACGCAGTATTTT,CASSLRSRTDTQYF
TRBJ2-7,-,TRBV10-1,-,TGCGCCAGCAGTGATAATCTCGAGCAGTACTTC,CASSDNLEQYF
TRBJ1-2,few,TRBV7-2,-,TGTGCCAGCAGCTCCCGGACGTGGGCCTATGGCTACACCTTC,CASSSRTWAYGYTF
TRBJ2-7,few,TRBV20-1,TRBD1,TGCAGTGCTAGTAGCGGACAGGGTTTCTACGAGCAGTACTTC,CSASSGQGFYEQYF
TRBJ2-5,-,TRBV4-1,TRBD2,TGCGCCAGCAGCCAAGGGTCTACGCTAGCGGGAGACGAGACCCAGTACTTC,CASSQGSTLAGDETQYF
TRBJ2-7,-,TRBV6-5,-,TGTGCCAGCAGTTATACAGGGTACGACGAGCAGTACTTC,CASSYTGYDEQYF
TRBJ2-7,-,TRBV7-2,-,TGTGCCAGCAGCTTGGCGTTCAACTACGAGCAGTACTTC,CASSLAFNYEQYF
TRBJ1-2,-,TRBV7-2,-,TGTGCCAGCAGCTTTAAGTGGGAACAAACTTTTAACTATGGCTACACCTTC,CASSFKWEQTFNYGYTF
TRBJ2-7,-,TRBV6-5,TRBD1,TGTGCCAGCAGTCAAGACAGGGCCGGTGACGAGCAGTACTTC,CASSQDRAGDEQYF
TRBJ2-1,-,TRBV7-2,-,TGTGCCAGCAGTGGAGGACTGGCCAATGAGCAGTTCTTC,CASSGGLANEQFF
TRBJ2-7,few,TRBV29-1,-,TGCAGCGTTGAAGGCGGAGGGAAATTGGGCTACGAGCAGTACTTC,CSVEGGGKLGYEQYF
TRBJ1-1,-,TRBV30,TRBD1,TGTGCCTGGAGTGTGGGACAGGGGGCCGCAGCTTTCTTT,CAWSVGQGAAAFF
TRBJ2-1,-,TRBV20-1,TRBD2,TGCAGTGCTACCACCCTCTCCGGGACTATTCGGGCCAATGAGCAGTTCTTC,CSATTLSGTIRANEQFF
TRBJ1-1,-,TRBV7-2,-,TGTGCCAGCAGCCCGCTTTATCGGGGAACGGCTTTCTTT,CASSPLYRGTAFF
TRBJ2-7,-,TRBV12-3/TRBV12-4,-,TGTGCCAGCAGTTTAATATCTAGGGAGCAGTACTTC,CASSLISREQYF
TRBJ2-7,-,TRBV29-1,TRBD1,TGCAGCGTTGAAGCTAGACAGGGGGCGCTTTACGAGCAGTACTTC,CSVEARQGALYEQYF
TRBJ2-1,-,TRBV24-1,-,TGTGCCACCAGTGACGCGAGCAGGGGAAGTGAGCAGTTCTTC,CATSDASRGSEQFF
TRBJ2-1,few,TRBV12-3/TRBV12-4,TRBD2,TGTGCCAGCAGTTTAAGACTAGCGGAGACTAATGAGCAGTTCTTC,CASSLRLAETNEQFF
TRBJ2-5,-,TRBV7-2,TRBD1,TGTGCCAGCAGCCCCAAGGGACAGGGGGTTGGGCAAGAGACCCAGTACTTC,CASSPKGQGVGQETQYF
TRBJ1-2,-,TRBV2,-,TGTGCCACTAGCCCCCTCCCCTTGCGGGGCTACACCTTC,CATSPLPLRGYTF
TRBJ2-4,-,TRBV4-3,TRBD2,TGCGCCAGCAGCCAAGACCTCGGAGTAGCGGGATTCACCGGGCAGTACTTC,CASSQDLGVAGFTGQYF
TRBJ2-3,few,TRBV20-1,TRBD2,TGCAGTGCTACCCCTCTTACTAGCGGGAGCGGCACAGATACGCAGTATTTT,CSATPLTSGSGTDTQYF
TRBJ1-1,-,TRBV20-1,-,TGCAGTGCTAGGGAGCTGGGGGACACTGAAGCTTTCTTT,CSARELGDTEAFF
TRBJ2-4,few,TRBV6-6,TRBD2,TGTGCCAGCAGTTACTCGACTAGCGGGATTTTAAACATTCAGTACTTT,CASSYSTSGILNIQYF
TRBJ1-2,-,TRBV12-3/TRBV12-4,-,TGTGCCAGCAGTTCCCGATCAACAGGGATCTATGGCTACACCTTC,CASSSRSTGIYGYTF
TRBJ2-1,-,TRBV29-1,-,TGCAGCGTTGATCAGTCTGTGGGTGGCTTCAATGAGCAGTTCTTC,CSVDQSVGGFNEQFF
TRBJ1-4,-,TRBV6-6,-,TGTGCCAGCAGTTATGAGGGGGATAATGAAAAACTGTTTTTT,CASSYEGDNEKLFF
TRBJ1-1,-,TRBV29-1,-,TGCAGCGTTGCTGGGGGCGACCCCAACACTGAAGCTTTCTTT,CSVAGGDPNTEAFF
TRBJ2-1,-,TRBV29-1,-,TGCAGCGGGAATGACCCCTACAATGAGCAGTTCTTC,CSGNDPYNEQFF
TRBJ2-1,-,TRBV29-1,-,TGCAGCGTTGAACCCACCGACAATGAGCAGTTCTTC,CSVEPTDNEQFF
TRBJ1-2,medium-sized,TRBV20-1,TRBD1,TGCAGTGCCCTAGAGACAGGGAACTATGGCTACACCTTC,CSALETGNYGYTF
TRBJ2-1,-,TRBV20-1,TRBD1,TGCAGTGCTAAAAAGCAGGGGGAGCACAATGAGCAGTTCTTC,CSAKKQGEHNEQFF
TRBJ1-2,-,TRBV12-3/TRBV12-4,-,TGTGCCAGCAGTTCTCTCGCGCAGTCCGCCTATGGCTACACCTTC,CASSSLAQSAYGYTF
TRBJ2-4,-,TRBV7-2,-,TGTGCCAGCAGCTTTAGTTCTAGGGCGCAACTAGTCAAAAACATTCAGTACTTC,CASSFSSRAQLVKNIQYF
TRBJ2-7,-,TRBV9,-,TGTGCCAGCAGCGTATCCGGCTTCGGTTCCGAGCAGTACTTC,CASSVSGFGSEQYF
TRBJ2-5,-,TRBV7-9,TRBD1,TGTGCCAGCAGCTTAGGGGCAGGGGGCAGGGAAGAGCAGTACTTC,CASSLGAGGREEQYF
TRBJ2-3,-,TRBV18,TRBD1,TGTGCCAGCTCACCATGGCAGGGGGCGAGGGCAGATACGCAGTATTTT,CASSPWQGARADTQYF
TRBJ2-1,-,TRBV7-3,-,TGTGCCAGGGCTTTACTAAACCTCAACTACAATGAGCAGTTCTTC,CARALLNLNYNEQFF
TRBJ2-7,-,TRBV6-6,-,TGTGCCAGCAGAACCAGGGGCCCAGCCTACGAGCAGTACTTC,CASRTRGPAYEQYF
TRBJ1-5,few,TRBV6-1,TRBD1,TGTGCCAGCAGCCGAGGGAAAGGGACAGGGACGAATCAGCCCCAGCATTTT,CASSRGKGTGTNQPQHF